Listed below are T cell receptor beta chains from one sample, sequenced in a study of T cells after yellow fever vaccination. Each CDR3 protein gets one entry after TCRdb re-called the 5' RACE reads with MiXCR. The sample shows approximately 550,000 distinct CDR3 sequences, under 25% of them seen only once. The material sequenced was PBMCs, taken 15 days after the yellow fever booster vaccination. The receptor set was obtained from a man younger than 45 who received the YFV17D yellow fever vaccine. Both conserved end residues are part of each CDR3. A D gene is named only where the DNA matches it firmly. Rows may omit the clone size; those that give it use once, few, many or a size class.

v_call: TRBV5-6; clone_size: few; d_call: -; j_call: TRBJ2-1; cdr3_nt: TGTGCCAGCAGCTGGGGCCGGTTCGAAAGCTCCTACAATGAGCAGTTCTTC; cdr3_aa: CASSWGRFESSYNEQFF
v_call: TRBV6-5; clone_size: -; d_call: -; j_call: TRBJ1-5; cdr3_nt: TGTGCCAGCAGTTACCTCGAGGGGAGGCAGCCCCAGCATTTT; cdr3_aa: CASSYLEGRQPQHF
v_call: TRBV7-2; clone_size: few; d_call: -; j_call: TRBJ2-1; cdr3_nt: TGTGCCAGCAGCTTAGTCGACCCAAATGAGCAGTTCTTC; cdr3_aa: CASSLVDPNEQFF
v_call: TRBV7-9; clone_size: -; d_call: -; j_call: TRBJ1-4; cdr3_nt: TGTGCCGGACTTGGGACGACTAATGAAAAACTGTTTTTT; cdr3_aa: CAGLGTTNEKLFF
v_call: TRBV7-2; clone_size: -; d_call: TRBD2; j_call: TRBJ2-2; cdr3_nt: TGTGCCAGCAGCCCTCGGACTAGCGGCAACACCGGGGAGCTGTTTTTT; cdr3_aa: CASSPRTSGNTGELFF
v_call: TRBV20-1; clone_size: few; d_call: -; j_call: TRBJ2-5; cdr3_nt: TGCAGTGCTAGAACTAATTTGGGGGAGACCCAGTACTTC; cdr3_aa: CSARTNLGETQYF
v_call: TRBV7-2; clone_size: few; d_call: TRBD1; j_call: TRBJ2-7; cdr3_nt: TGTGCCAGCAGCTTAGTAGGAACAGGGGTCGAGCAGTACTTC; cdr3_aa: CASSLVGTGVEQYF
v_call: TRBV6-1; clone_size: -; d_call: -; j_call: TRBJ1-2; cdr3_nt: TGTGCCAGCAGCCCTACACCGTCAGCTAACTATGGCTACACCTTC; cdr3_aa: CASSPTPSANYGYTF
v_call: TRBV27; clone_size: -; d_call: -; j_call: TRBJ2-7; cdr3_nt: TGTGCCAGCAGTTCAGGGGCTAGGGACTACGAGCAGTACTTC; cdr3_aa: CASSSGARDYEQYF
v_call: TRBV20-1; clone_size: few; d_call: -; j_call: TRBJ2-1; cdr3_nt: TGCAGTGCTTTAGCGGTTTTAACGAGCTTTTACAATGAGCAGTTCTTC; cdr3_aa: CSALAVLTSFYNEQFF
v_call: TRBV12-3/TRBV12-4; clone_size: many; d_call: TRBD1; j_call: TRBJ1-1; cdr3_nt: TGTGCCAGCAGTTCGGAAGGGGGCAAAATGGAAGCTTTCTTT; cdr3_aa: CASSSEGGKMEAFF
v_call: TRBV6-2/TRBV6-3; clone_size: few; d_call: -; j_call: TRBJ2-7; cdr3_nt: TGTGCCAGCAGGGAAAGCGGGACACCCTACGAGCAGTACTTC; cdr3_aa: CASRESGTPYEQYF
v_call: TRBV29-1; clone_size: -; d_call: -; j_call: TRBJ2-5; cdr3_nt: TGCAGCTCCCAATATGGGCGGGGAGAGACCCAGTACTTC; cdr3_aa: CSSQYGRGETQYF
v_call: TRBV18; clone_size: few; d_call: TRBD2; j_call: TRBJ2-1; cdr3_nt: TGTGCCAGCTCACCACCCACTAGCGGGGAAAAGTACAATGAGCAGTTCTTC; cdr3_aa: CASSPPTSGEKYNEQFF
v_call: TRBV20-1; clone_size: few; d_call: TRBD2; j_call: TRBJ2-5; cdr3_nt: TGCAGTGCTAGCCCCTCTGGGGGGACTAGCGCGAAAGAGACCCAGTACTTC; cdr3_aa: CSASPSGGTSAKETQYF
v_call: TRBV5-1; clone_size: -; d_call: TRBD2; j_call: TRBJ2-1; cdr3_nt: TGCGCCAGCAGCACCGGGACTAGCGGAAATTACAATGAGCAGTTCTTC; cdr3_aa: CASSTGTSGNYNEQFF
v_call: TRBV30; clone_size: many; d_call: TRBD1; j_call: TRBJ2-3; cdr3_nt: TGTGCCTGGAGAAGACAGGGGCCCGGGGATACGCAGTATTTT; cdr3_aa: CAWRRQGPGDTQYF
v_call: TRBV9; clone_size: many; d_call: -; j_call: TRBJ2-1; cdr3_nt: TGTGCCAGCAGCCCCGGAGGGGGCGCCTACAATGAGCAGTTCTTC; cdr3_aa: CASSPGGGAYNEQFF
v_call: TRBV24-1; clone_size: few; d_call: TRBD2; j_call: TRBJ2-2; cdr3_nt: TGTGCCACCTCGGGACTAGCGGGAGCCAGGAACACCGGGGAGCTGTTTTTT; cdr3_aa: CATSGLAGARNTGELFF
v_call: TRBV5-1; clone_size: -; d_call: -; j_call: TRBJ1-2; cdr3_nt: TGCGCCAGCAGCTTGACAGGGTTACGGGGCTACACCTTC; cdr3_aa: CASSLTGLRGYTF
v_call: TRBV20-1; clone_size: -; d_call: -; j_call: TRBJ1-5; cdr3_nt: TGCAGTGCTAGAGTGGGGGCAAATCAGCCCCAGCATTTT; cdr3_aa: CSARVGANQPQHF
v_call: TRBV12-3/TRBV12-4; clone_size: few; d_call: -; j_call: TRBJ2-5; cdr3_nt: TGTGCCAGCAGTTACTCACGCCCTGACAGGTTGCAAGAGACCCAGTACTTC; cdr3_aa: CASSYSRPDRLQETQYF
v_call: TRBV5-1; clone_size: -; d_call: TRBD2; j_call: TRBJ2-3; cdr3_nt: TGCGCCAGCAGCTTGGAAGGACTAGCGGGCCGTTACAGCGGCACAGATACGCAGTATTTT; cdr3_aa: CASSLEGLAGRYSGTDTQYF
v_call: TRBV7-2; clone_size: few; d_call: TRBD2; j_call: TRBJ2-2; cdr3_nt: TGTGCCAGCAGCGCCAGCGGGAAAAACGGGGAGCTGTTTTTT; cdr3_aa: CASSASGKNGELFF
v_call: TRBV7-9; clone_size: few; d_call: -; j_call: TRBJ2-3; cdr3_nt: TGTGCCAGCAGCCAAGACAGGAAATCTAGCACAGATACGCAGTATTTT; cdr3_aa: CASSQDRKSSTDTQYF
v_call: TRBV9; clone_size: few; d_call: -; j_call: TRBJ1-1; cdr3_nt: TGTGCCAGCAGCGCCTCTATGAACACTGAAGCTTTCTTT; cdr3_aa: CASSASMNTEAFF
v_call: TRBV27; clone_size: -; d_call: -; j_call: TRBJ1-4; cdr3_nt: TGTGCCAGCTCCCCAGGGGTAGGAGCGGAAAAACTGTTTTTT; cdr3_aa: CASSPGVGAEKLFF
v_call: TRBV7-2; clone_size: few; d_call: TRBD1; j_call: TRBJ1-6; cdr3_nt: TGTGCCAGCAGCTTAGCTGGGACAGGGGTAAGGTCACCCCTCCACTTT; cdr3_aa: CASSLAGTGVRSPLHF
v_call: TRBV20-1; clone_size: many; d_call: -; j_call: TRBJ2-1; cdr3_nt: TGCAGTGCTTCGTTCACGGGAGATGAGCAGTTCTTC; cdr3_aa: CSASFTGDEQFF
v_call: TRBV5-1; clone_size: few; d_call: -; j_call: TRBJ1-2; cdr3_nt: TGCGCCAGCAGCTTAGGACTGACTAACTATGGCTACACCTTC; cdr3_aa: CASSLGLTNYGYTF
v_call: TRBV6-2/TRBV6-3; clone_size: -; d_call: -; j_call: TRBJ2-2; cdr3_nt: TGTGCCAGCAGTTACTCGATTAACGGGGAGCTGTTTTTT; cdr3_aa: CASSYSINGELFF
v_call: TRBV4-3; clone_size: few; d_call: -; j_call: TRBJ2-5; cdr3_nt: TGCGCCAGCAGCCAAGAGGCGAGCCAAGAGACCCAGTACTTC; cdr3_aa: CASSQEASQETQYF
v_call: TRBV5-6; clone_size: few; d_call: -; j_call: TRBJ2-7; cdr3_nt: TGTGCCAGCAGCTTCAGGACGGGTTACGAGCAGTACTTC; cdr3_aa: CASSFRTGYEQYF
v_call: TRBV21-1; clone_size: few; d_call: -; j_call: TRBJ2-3; cdr3_nt: TGTGCCAGCAGCAACGGATGGCAACCTAGCACAGATACGCAGTATTTT; cdr3_aa: CASSNGWQPSTDTQYF
v_call: TRBV10-3; clone_size: few; d_call: -; j_call: TRBJ1-2; cdr3_nt: TGTGCCATCACAGGGGCAGATGGCTACACCTTC; cdr3_aa: CAITGADGYTF
v_call: TRBV12-3/TRBV12-4; clone_size: few; d_call: TRBD2; j_call: TRBJ2-1; cdr3_nt: TGTGCCAGCAGCTCTACTAGCGGGAGAGGGGAGCAGTTCTTC; cdr3_aa: CASSSTSGRGEQFF
v_call: TRBV30; clone_size: -; d_call: TRBD1; j_call: TRBJ2-7; cdr3_nt: TGTGCCTGGACGTTAGGTGGGGACAGACCCTACGAGCAGTACTTC; cdr3_aa: CAWTLGGDRPYEQYF
v_call: TRBV24-1; clone_size: -; d_call: -; j_call: TRBJ2-5; cdr3_nt: TGTGCCACCAGTGCTGGACCTCCGGGAGAGACCCAGTACTTC; cdr3_aa: CATSAGPPGETQYF
v_call: TRBV4-3; clone_size: -; d_call: -; j_call: TRBJ1-6; cdr3_nt: TGCGCCAGCAGCCAAGAAAACAGCCCTAATTCACCCCTCCACTTT; cdr3_aa: CASSQENSPNSPLHF
v_call: TRBV6-5; clone_size: few; d_call: -; j_call: TRBJ2-7; cdr3_nt: TGTGCCAGCAAGATGGCTAGCGAGACCTACGAGCAGTACTTC; cdr3_aa: CASKMASETYEQYF
v_call: TRBV27; clone_size: -; d_call: -; j_call: TRBJ2-7; cdr3_nt: TGTGCCAGCAGTTTCGCTAGTGTGGCCACCTACGAGCAGTACTTC; cdr3_aa: CASSFASVATYEQYF
v_call: TRBV7-3; clone_size: -; d_call: TRBD1; j_call: TRBJ2-2; cdr3_nt: TGTGCCAGCAGGGGGGACAGGTCGAACACCGGGGAGCTGTTTTTT; cdr3_aa: CASRGDRSNTGELFF
v_call: TRBV20-1; clone_size: few; d_call: TRBD2; j_call: TRBJ2-3; cdr3_nt: TGCAGAGATAGCGGGGGAGCCGGGGATACGCAGTATTTT; cdr3_aa: CRDSGGAGDTQYF
v_call: TRBV5-1; clone_size: -; d_call: TRBD1; j_call: TRBJ1-1; cdr3_nt: TGCGCCAGCAGCCAAGGGACAGGGAAAGCTTTCTTT; cdr3_aa: CASSQGTGKAFF
v_call: TRBV5-5; clone_size: -; d_call: -; j_call: TRBJ2-7; cdr3_nt: TGTGCCAGCAGCCCTTGGGGCAGTCCTAACTACGAGCAGTACTTC; cdr3_aa: CASSPWGSPNYEQYF
v_call: TRBV12-3/TRBV12-4; clone_size: few; d_call: TRBD2; j_call: TRBJ2-3; cdr3_nt: TGTGCCAGCAGTTTGGCGCGGGAGTCCCCAGATACGCAGTATTTT; cdr3_aa: CASSLARESPDTQYF
v_call: TRBV25-1; clone_size: -; d_call: -; j_call: TRBJ2-7; cdr3_nt: TGTGCCAGCAGTGCAAATGGGGTCGGGCAGTACTTC; cdr3_aa: CASSANGVGQYF
v_call: TRBV12-3/TRBV12-4; clone_size: few; d_call: TRBD1; j_call: TRBJ1-5; cdr3_nt: TGTGCCAGCAGCGGACAGGTGAATAGCAATCAGCCCCAGCATTTT; cdr3_aa: CASSGQVNSNQPQHF
v_call: TRBV6-2/TRBV6-3; clone_size: few; d_call: -; j_call: TRBJ2-1; cdr3_nt: TGTGCCAGCAGTCCCTTGGCAGGGTATCCCAATGAGCAGTTCTTC; cdr3_aa: CASSPLAGYPNEQFF
v_call: TRBV14; clone_size: -; d_call: -; j_call: TRBJ2-1; cdr3_nt: TGTGCCAGCAGCCAACGCGGCCTCTACAATGAGCAGTTCTTC; cdr3_aa: CASSQRGLYNEQFF
v_call: TRBV9; clone_size: few; d_call: TRBD1; j_call: TRBJ2-1; cdr3_nt: TGTGCCAGCAGCGTAGTGGGACAGGAGTACAATGAGCAGTTCTTC; cdr3_aa: CASSVVGQEYNEQFF
v_call: TRBV18; clone_size: -; d_call: TRBD2; j_call: TRBJ2-2; cdr3_nt: TGTGCCAGCTCACCACCGTCCGGGAGGGAGGCCGGGGAGCTGTTTTTT; cdr3_aa: CASSPPSGREAGELFF
v_call: TRBV12-3/TRBV12-4; clone_size: -; d_call: TRBD1; j_call: TRBJ2-7; cdr3_nt: TGTGCCAGCAGTCCTCGGACAGGGAGCTCCTACGAGCAGTACTTC; cdr3_aa: CASSPRTGSSYEQYF
v_call: TRBV2; clone_size: -; d_call: TRBD2; j_call: TRBJ2-1; cdr3_nt: TGTGCCAGCAGGGTTACTAGCGGTTTCTACAATGAGCAGTTCTTC; cdr3_aa: CASRVTSGFYNEQFF
v_call: TRBV29-1; clone_size: -; d_call: -; j_call: TRBJ1-3; cdr3_nt: TGCAGCGCTACATCTGGAAACACCATATATTTT; cdr3_aa: CSATSGNTIYF
v_call: TRBV10-1; clone_size: -; d_call: TRBD2; j_call: TRBJ2-1; cdr3_nt: TGCGCCAGCAGTGAGTCTAGCGGGATGGGAAATGAGCAGTTCTTC; cdr3_aa: CASSESSGMGNEQFF
v_call: TRBV7-2; clone_size: -; d_call: TRBD1; j_call: TRBJ1-2; cdr3_nt: TGTGCCAGCAGCTTAGTGGGACAGGGACATACTAACTATGGCTACACCTTC; cdr3_aa: CASSLVGQGHTNYGYTF
v_call: TRBV7-2; clone_size: few; d_call: -; j_call: TRBJ2-1; cdr3_nt: TGTGCCAGCAGCTTAGTGGGATTGAACAATGAGCAGTTCTTC; cdr3_aa: CASSLVGLNNEQFF
v_call: TRBV6-2/TRBV6-3; clone_size: -; d_call: TRBD1; j_call: TRBJ2-7; cdr3_nt: TGTGCCAGCGGAGGGGACAGGGTTTTCGTTGGCTACGAGCAGTACTTC; cdr3_aa: CASGGDRVFVGYEQYF
v_call: TRBV20-1; clone_size: -; d_call: TRBD2; j_call: TRBJ2-3; cdr3_nt: TGCAGTGCTAGAGACGGGGCGGGAGTGGATACGCAGTATTTT; cdr3_aa: CSARDGAGVDTQYF